What follows are 26 T cell receptor beta chains derived from one specimen sequenced in a study of Ad26.COV2.S vaccination and SARS-CoV-2 variants (dated by TCRdb to the early 2020s). The sample's treatment or condition, from its label and the paper: roughly 19 received Ad26.COV2.S at low or high dose, single or two shots; roughly five received placebo; per-sample allocation not given. Repertoires of vaccine and placebo recipients were sequenced from samples collected on day 63 after the first injection. Receptors were amplified or captured by the immunoSEQ multiplex PCR assay. In its TCRdb copy, this immuneACCESS table keeps in-frame sequences only and misses some clones. Where compared with another copy, unresolved V genes explain less than half of these, and the others have no known cause. The sample yields almost 400,000 clones; about 91% were counted once. The ten most abundant clones make up about 2% of the sample.

The specimen was peripheral blood, collected in a trial of Ad26.COV2.S vaccine versus placebo. The source is a person between 18 and 65 years old who received the Ad26.COV2.S COVID-19 vaccine or a placebo.

The rearrangement links TRBV5-4 to TRBJ2-3, with TRBD1 identical over 10 bases. Per germline, CDR1 SGHNT and CDR2 YYREEE (reference sequence). V lost 0 bases, J lost 5 bases, and 3 bases stayed unmatched. This CDR3 contains 15 residues. The CDR3 DNA follows: TGTGCCAGCAGCTTGGTGGGACAGGGGCAAGATACGCAGTATTTT. Its protein is CASSLVGQGQDTQYF.

This clone showed up just once. The rearrangement joins TRBV2 to TRBJ1-1; possibly TRBD1 for D (5 bases). Germline CDR1 reads SNHLY; CDR2 reads FYNNEI. Trimming took 7 bases from V and 4 from J, leaving 13 bases between them. The CDR3 covers 13 residues. The CDR3 sequence is CASTELGPTEAFF. The CDR3 DNA reads as TGTGCCAGCACCGAGCTGGGGCCCACTGAAGCTTTCTTT.

The chain uses TRBV7-9 and TRBJ1-4; D gene uncertain. V was trimmed by 2 bases and J by 3 bases, leaving 7 bases between them. Germline V gene lookup returns CDR1 SEHNR and CDR2 FQNEAQ (reference sequence). The CDR3 sequence is 14 residues long. CDR3 sequence: CASSLRLPNEKLFF. CDR3 nucleotide sequence: TGTGCCAGCAGCTTACGACTGCCTAATGAAAAACTGTTTTTT.

This chain connects TRBV3-1 (or the pseudogene TRBV3-2) to TRBJ1-5; D is perhaps TRBD1 (5 bases). Germline V gene lookup returns CDR1 LGHDT and CDR2 YNNKEL (reference sequence). V lost 0 bases and J 4 bases, leaving 10 bases between the germline ends. CDR3 length: 15 residues. The CDR3 spells CASSQEVGANQPQHF. CDR3 sequence (DNA): TGTGCCAGCAGCCAAGAAGTAGGGGCTAATCAGCCCCAGCATTTT.

This sequence joins TRBV5-5 and TRBJ1-5; unclear D gene. The germline V gene encodes CDR1 SGHKS and CDR2 YYEKEE (reference sequence). V shed 0 bases and J shed 2 bases, with 9 bases lying between them. CDR3 size: 15 residues. The CDR3 reads CASSLGGFGNQPQHF. CDR3 sequence (DNA): TGTGCCAGCAGCTTGGGCGGGTTTGGCAATCAGCCCCAGCATTTT.

The rearrangement uses TRBV10-3 and TRBJ2-3; 15 nucleotides align to TRBD2. Germline CDR1 reads ENHRY; CDR2 reads SYGVKD. V was clipped by 0 bases and J by 2 bases; unmatched bases: 3. The CDR3 is made up of 18 amino acids. The CDR3 DNA sequence: TGTGCCATCAGTGAGTCCAGGACTAGCGGGAGGGCCACAGATACGCAGTATTTT. It encodes CAISESRTSGRATDTQYF.

V usage is TRBV5-5 and J usage is TRBJ2-3; D is possibly TRBD2 (6 bases). Germline V gene data show CDR1 as SGHKS and CDR2 as YYEKEE (reference sequence). CDR3 length: 14 amino acids. Trimming cost V 5 bases and J 1 base, with 11 bases left between them. The CDR3, as DNA: TGTGCCAGCAGTAACGAGCGGGGCACAGATACGCAGTATTTT. Its translation is CASSNERGTDTQYF.

The gene calls are TRBV28 and TRBJ2-1; D might be TRBD1 or TRBD2, each matching 5 bases. CDR3 length equals 14 residues. Germline V gene lookup returns CDR1 MDHEN and CDR2 SYDVKM. V gave up 3 bases and J gave up 3 bases, with 9 bases separating them. The CDR3 nucleotides read TGTGCCAGCAGTTTGGGGACGGACTACAATGAGCAGTTCTTC. This encodes CASSLGTDYNEQFF.

This sequence joins TRBV30 and TRBJ1-1; D gene ambiguous. The germline CDR1 and CDR2 sequences are GTSNPN and SVGIG (reference sequence). V dropped 0 bases and J dropped 0 bases, with 11 bases sitting between them. This CDR3 has 15 residues. CDR3 sequence: CAWSVRGLVNTEAFF. For the CDR3, the DNA is TGTGCCTGGAGTGTACGTGGGTTGGTGAACACTGAAGCTTTCTTT.

The chain joins TRBV6-2 or TRBV6-3 to TRBJ2-1, with 9 nucleotides matching TRBD2. CDR1 and CDR2 (germline): MNHEY, SVGEGT. This CDR3 comprises 15 residues. The J segment lost 2 bases and the V segment lost 5 bases, leaving 4 bases of the junction unmatched. This CDR3 reads CASSLTSGPYNEQFF. The CDR3 region has the DNA TGTGCCAGCAGTCTGACTAGCGGACCCTACAATGAGCAGTTCTTC.

The rearrangement joins TRBV6-2 or TRBV6-3 to TRBJ2-7; TRBD1 matches 7 bases. The CDR3 contains 13 residues. The trim removed 4 bases at V and 6 bases at J, leaving 6 bases unmatched. CDR1 and CDR2 from the germline V gene are MNHEY and SVGEGT. The CDR3 DNA sequence: TGTGCCAGCAGTTTTCACCGGGACAGCGAGCAGTACTTC. Amino acids: CASSFHRDSEQYF.

V gene TRBV7-6 combines with J gene TRBJ1-6; D remains unclear. Germline V CDR1 and CDR2: SGHVS, FNYEAQ. Trimming took off 1 base at V and 9 bases at J, with 7 bases between the two ends. The CDR3 runs 13 residues. The CDR3 loop reads CASSLDSISPLHF. The CDR3 DNA follows: TGTGCCAGCAGCTTAGACAGCATTTCACCCCTCCACTTT.

The V call is TRBV19, the J call TRBJ2-2; TRBD2 agrees at 9 bases. Germline lookup yields CDR1 LNHDA and CDR2 SQIVND (reference sequence). With V trimmed by 2 bases and J by 10 bases, 8 bases remained unmatched. There are 15 residues in the CDR3. The CDR3 bases are TGTGCCAGTAGTATACTAGCGGGGCGGGTGGCGGAGCTGTTTTTT. It codes for CASSILAGRVAELFF.

The J gene is TRBJ2-3, the V gene TRBV14; 7 bases map to TRBD2. CDR3 length: 18 residues. Germline CDR1 SGHDN, CDR2 FVKESK. J was trimmed by 4 bases and V by 0 bases; bases with no gene match: 13. DNA of the CDR3: TGTGCCAGCAGCCAAGATCTCCTGGGCGGGAGTGGGGCAGATACGCAGTATTTT. This translates into CASSQDLLGGSGADTQYF.

The V gene is TRBV18, the J gene TRBJ1-6; a weak D match, TRBD1 (6 bases). The CDR3 loop spans 15 amino acids. The V end was cut by 3 bases, the J end by 5 bases, with 11 bases between. Germline CDR1 is KGHSH and CDR2 is LQKENI. CDR3 in DNA: TGTGCCAGCTCACCCAATACAGGGAATAATTCACCCCTCCACTTT. This codes for CASSPNTGNNSPLHF.

Worth noting for this clone: Other DNA sequences in this sample translate to the same CDR3. The gene calls are TRBV3-1 (or the pseudogene TRBV3-2) and TRBJ2-7; no firm D call. The V end lost 0 bases, the J end lost 0 bases, and 0 bases lay between the germline ends. This CDR3 has 12 amino acids. CDR1 and CDR2 (germline): LGHDT, YNNKEL (reference sequence). CDR3 amino acids: CASSQDSYEQYF. The DNA for the CDR3 is TGTGCCAGCAGCCAAGACTCCTACGAGCAGTACTTC.

The chain has TRBV6-1 and TRBJ2-7, with 8 bases that match TRBD2. Germline CDR1 is MNHNS and CDR2 is SASEGT. This CDR3 contains 16 residues. After removal of 4 bases from V and 3 bases from J, the junction contained 11 bases not matched to a gene. CDR3 DNA sequence: TGTGCCAGCAGTGCCCAACTAGCGGACTCGAGCTACGAGCAGTACTTC. As protein: CASSAQLADSSYEQYF.

V is TRBV12-5 and J is TRBJ2-2; D is perhaps TRBD1 (6 bases). Germline V gene sequence: CDR1 LGHNT, CDR2 FRNRAP. This CDR3 contains 15 residues. Trimming removed 1 base from V and 5 bases from J, with 11 bases in between. CDR3 sequence reads: CASGLGFRGTGELFF. DNA of the CDR3: TGTGCTAGTGGTTTGGGGTTTAGGGGGACCGGGGAGCTGTTTTTT.

This clone came up a few times. The CDR3 nucleotides read TGTGCCAGCAGCTTAGGGCAGCAAGAGACCCAGTACTTC. This gives the protein CASSLGQQETQYF. The chain links TRBV7-2 to TRBJ2-5; unclear D gene. CDR1 and CDR2 (germline): SGHTA, FQGNSA. This CDR3 comprises 13 residues. The V end lost 1 base, the J end lost 2 bases, and 5 bases lay between the germline ends.

The rearrangement uses TRBV27 and TRBJ2-1; 11 bases line up with TRBD2. The germline gives CDR1 MNHEY, CDR2 SMNVEV (reference sequence). V shed 3 bases and J 6 bases; nucleotides not matched to a gene: 7. CDR3 length equals 16 residues. For the CDR3, the DNA is TGTGCCAGCAGTTTGTTAACTAGCGGGAGACCCAATGAGCAGTTCTTC. This encodes CASSLLTSGRPNEQFF.

The rearrangement joins TRBV7-2 to TRBJ2-1; 13 nucleotides agree with TRBD2. CDR1 is SGHTA, CDR2 FQGNSA, per germline. V dropped 7 bases and J dropped 2; count of bases not matched to a gene: 5. CDR3 length: 16 residues. The CDR3 sequence: CASTGLAGVAYNEQFF. As DNA, the CDR3 is TGTGCCAGCACCGGACTAGCGGGAGTGGCCTACAATGAGCAGTTCTTC.

The chain is built from TRBV10-3 and TRBJ2-3; D is possibly TRBD2 (6 bases). Trimming removed 11 bases at V and 3 bases at J, with 18 bases between. The CDR3 contains 14 residues. CDR1 ENHRY and CDR2 SYGVKD come from the germline V gene. This chain's CDR3 is CASRAGGPTDTQYF. The CDR3 bases are TGTGCCTCAAGAGCTGGAGGGCCGACAGATACGCAGTATTTT.

This chain uses TRBV7-9 with TRBJ2-1; D may be TRBD2 (6 bases). With 5 bases removed from V and 5 bases from J, the gap between germline ends came to 16 bases. Per germline, CDR1 SEHNR and CDR2 FQNEAQ (reference sequence). The CDR3 is 15 amino acids. The CDR3 DNA reads TGTGCCAGCAGCCTCCGACTAGTAAACCACAATGAGCAGTTCTTC. This encodes CASSLRLVNHNEQFF.

This rearrangement joins TRBV6-5 to TRBJ2-2; no clear D gene. The CDR3 consists of 14 residues. V lost 0 bases and J 4 bases, leaving 6 bases between the germline ends. Looked up from germline, CDR1 is MNHEY and CDR2 is SVGAGI. The CDR3 DNA follows: TGTGCCAGCAGTTACTCTTGGCGCACCGGGGAGCTGTTTTTT. Translating gives CASSYSWRTGELFF.

This chain uses TRBV10-3 with TRBJ1-1; D unclear. The V end was cut by 6 bases, the J end by 4 bases, with 15 bases between. This CDR3 is 14 amino acids long. CDR1 and CDR2 from the germline V gene are ENHRY and SYGVKD. CDR3: CAISYDGMGTEAFF. For the CDR3, the DNA is TGTGCCATCAGCTACGACGGTATGGGCACTGAAGCTTTCTTT.

J is TRBJ2-5 and V is TRBV11-2; D tentatively fits TRBD1 or TRBD2 (5 bases each). Trimming stripped 5 bases from V and 5 bases from J, with 9 bases between. The germline V gene encodes CDR1 SGHAT and CDR2 FQNNGV. The length of the CDR3 is 12 residues. CDR3 residues: CASSPEGETQYF. The CDR3 coding sequence is TGTGCCAGCAGCCCAGAGGGGGAGACCCAGTACTTC. Supplemented by reference TRBV11-2 and TRBJ2-5, the full variable domain reads EAGVAQSPRYKIIEKRQSVAFWCNPISGHATLYWYQQILGQGPKLLIQFQNNGVVDDSQLPKDRFSAERLKGVDSTLKIQPAKLEDSAVYLCASSPEGETQYFGPGTRLLVL.